These 11 T cell receptor beta chains were all obtained from the same sample, sequenced in a study of cytomegalovirus exposure and HLA in healthy donors. Use of 60 Vbeta and 13 Jbeta primers characterized the PCR. The method was immunoSEQ multiplex PCR; TCRdb's version includes in-frame clones alone and lacks a portion of them. This sample has about 190,000 clones; under 85% occur once, and the top ten carry around 1.6%. The sample was PBMCs. These TCRs come from a woman aged 18-29 years in good health and CMV-seronegative.

The chain has TRBV27 and TRBJ2-1, with 12 nucleotides matching TRBD2. There are 16 residues in the CDR3. The germline V gene encodes CDR1 MNHEY and CDR2 SMNVEV (reference sequence). Losses at the gene ends were 4 bases for V and 6 bases for J; bases not matched to a gene: 7. The CDR3 spells CASSSNLAGGPNEQFF. DNA for the CDR3: TGTGCCAGCAGTTCCAATCTAGCGGGAGGGCCCAATGAGCAGTTCTTC.

The rearrangement links TRBV4-2 to TRBJ2-4, with 8 bases matching TRBD2. The CDR3 is 15 amino acids. V was pared by 1 base and J by 8 bases, with 7 bases of the junction left unmatched. Germline V CDR1 and CDR2: LGHNA, YNFKEQ. The CDR3 reads CASSQGGGSEYIQYF. CDR3 DNA sequence: TGTGCCAGCAGCCAAGGCGGGGGGAGCGAGTACATTCAGTACTTC.

J is TRBJ2-7 and V is TRBV6-5; D uncertain. CDR3 length: 14 amino acids. V was pared by 0 bases and J by 0 bases, with 6 bases between. Looked up from germline, CDR1 is MNHEY and CDR2 is SVGAGI. The CDR3 coding sequence is TGTGCCAGCAGTTACTCCTCTTTCTCCTACGAGCAGTACTTC. It codes for CASSYSSFSYEQYF.

The V call is TRBV19, the J call TRBJ2-7; a weak D match, TRBD2 (6 bases). Germline V CDR1 and CDR2: LNHDA, SQIVND (reference sequence). This CDR3 comprises 17 residues. V was shortened by 6 bases and J by 1 base, with 22 bases between the two germline ends. The DNA for the CDR3 is TGTGCCAGTAGCTGGGGAGGCCCACCCGGACCTTCCTACGAGCAGTACTTC. This encodes CASSWGGPPGPSYEQYF.

This clone occurred a few times. The chain is built from TRBV2 and TRBJ2-1, with D tentatively TRBD1 (6 bases). CDR3 length: 14 residues. V was shortened by 3 bases and J by 6 bases, with 12 bases between the two germline ends. Germline V CDR1 and CDR2: SNHLY, FYNNEI. CDR3 loop: CASSETGQSNEQFF. The CDR3 DNA follows: TGTGCCAGCAGTGAGACGGGACAAAGCAATGAGCAGTTCTTC.

As DNA, the CDR3 is TGTGCCAGCAGCTTGATTCAGGCGGGAGGTACCTACGAGCAGTACTTC. Residues: CASSLIQAGGTYEQYF. The chain has TRBV5-6 and TRBJ2-7; 8 bases align to TRBD2. Trimming at V came to 1 base and at J to 2 bases, leaving 8 bases not matched to a gene. The CDR3 has 16 residues. CDR1 is SGHDT and CDR2 is YYEEEE in the germline V gene.

The rearrangement links TRBV5-1 to TRBJ2-6, with D maybe TRBD1 (5 bases). V was trimmed by 2 bases and J by 2 bases, leaving 11 bases between them. This CDR3 contains 16 residues. Germline loops: CDR1 SGHRS, CDR2 YFSETQ. The chain's CDR3 is CASSLLQGAGANVLTF. CDR3 DNA sequence: TGCGCCAGCAGCTTACTCCAGGGCGCTGGGGCCAACGTCCTGACTTTC.

V gene TRBV7-9 combines with J gene TRBJ2-1; D uncertain. The CDR3 spans 13 residues. Trimming left V 5 bases short and J 6 bases short, with 11 bases between. Germline CDR1 reads SEHNR; CDR2 reads FQNEAQ (reference sequence). CDR3 loop: CASSRPPVNEQFF. Written as DNA, the CDR3 is TGTGCCAGCAGCCGTCCCCCCGTCAATGAGCAGTTCTTC. Combining the CDR3 with reference TRBV7-9 and TRBJ2-1 gives the whole variable domain DTGVSQNPRHKITKRGQNVTFRCDPISEHNRLYWYRQTLGQGPEFLTYFQNEAQLEKSRLLSDRFSAERPKGSFSTLEIQRTEQGDSAMYLCASSRPPVNEQFFGPGTRLTVL.

This chain joins TRBV11-2 and TRBJ1-5, with 7 bases lining up with TRBD1. The trim removed 0 bases at V and 0 bases at J, leaving 11 bases unmatched. The V gene's germline CDR1 is SGHAT and CDR2 FQNNGV. The CDR3 consists of 19 residues. The CDR3 region has the DNA TGTGCCAGCAGCTTAGATACCCAGGGGGACGTCGTTAGCAATCAGCCCCAGCATTTT. Translation gives CASSLDTQGDVVSNQPQHF. Full variable domain (outside the CDR3, taken from reference TRBV11-2 and TRBJ1-5): EAGVAQSPRYKIIEKRQSVAFWCNPISGHATLYWYQQILGQGPKLLIQFQNNGVVDDSQLPKDRFSAERLKGVDSTLKIQPAKLEDSAVYLCASSLDTQGDVVSNQPQHFGDGTRLSIL.

The rearrangement joins TRBV7-2 to TRBJ1-2, with 8 bases that match TRBD1. Per the germline V gene, CDR1 is SGHTA and CDR2 is FQGNSA. CDR3 length: 15 residues. V was clipped by 5 bases and J by 5 bases; unmatched bases: 10. The CDR3 nucleotides read TGTGCCAGCAGCGGACCGGGACAGGAGGAATATGGCTACACCTTC. This encodes CASSGPGQEEYGYTF.

The chain uses TRBV29-1 and TRBJ2-7; a weak D match, TRBD1 (5 bases). The germline gives CDR1 SQVTM, CDR2 ANQGSEA. The CDR3 extends over 13 amino acids. Trimming left V 3 bases short and J 3 bases short, with 12 bases between. The CDR3 sequence: CSVDVDNSYEQYF. The CDR3 DNA is TGCAGCGTTGATGTGGACAATAGCTACGAGCAGTACTTC.